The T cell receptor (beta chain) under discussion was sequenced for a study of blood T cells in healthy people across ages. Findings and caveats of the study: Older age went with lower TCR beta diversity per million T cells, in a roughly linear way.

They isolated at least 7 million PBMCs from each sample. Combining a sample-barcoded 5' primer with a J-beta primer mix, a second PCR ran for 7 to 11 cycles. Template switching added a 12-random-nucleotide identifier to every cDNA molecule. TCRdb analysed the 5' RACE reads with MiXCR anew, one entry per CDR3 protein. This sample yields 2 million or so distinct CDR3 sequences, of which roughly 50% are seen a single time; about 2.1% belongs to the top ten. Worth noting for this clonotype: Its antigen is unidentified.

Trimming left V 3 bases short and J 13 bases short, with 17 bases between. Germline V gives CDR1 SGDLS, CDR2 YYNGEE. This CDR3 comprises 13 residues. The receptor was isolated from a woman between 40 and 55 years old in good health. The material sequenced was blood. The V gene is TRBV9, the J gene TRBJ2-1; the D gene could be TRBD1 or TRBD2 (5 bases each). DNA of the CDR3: TGTGCCAGCAGCGCGAGGTCTGTCGGGGCCCAGTTCTTC. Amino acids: CASSARSVGAQFF.